This T cell receptor beta chain was captured by sequencing in a study of T cell responses to AZD1222 COVID-19 vaccine. TCRdb's table, derived via immunoSEQ multiplex PCR, lists solely in-frame clones and lacks some. The data contain roughly 200,000 clones, 90% to 95% of them singletons. Germline V gene data show CDR1 as SQVTM and CDR2 as ANQGSEA. Deletions cut 0 bases from V and 8 bases from J, with 10 bases between. The CDR3 spans 12 residues. This sequence joins TRBV29-1 and TRBJ1-1, with unresolved D. Sample: peripheral blood, taken 28 days after the second dose of the MenACWY control vaccine. The sequence derives from an adult who received the MenACWY meningococcal vaccine as a control. CDR3 DNA sequence: TGCAGCGTTGAAGATAGAGCCAGCGAAGCTTTCTTT. The encoded protein is CSVEDRASEAFF. Full variable domain (outside the CDR3, taken from reference TRBV29-1 and TRBJ1-1): SAVISQKPSRDICQRGTSLTIQCQVDSQVTMMFWYRQQPGQSLTLIATANQGSEATYESGFVIDKFPISRPNLTFSTLTVSNMSPEDSSIYLCSVEDRASEAFFGQGTRLTVV.